One and the same sample provided the 32 T cell receptor beta chains below, sequenced in a study of CD4 T cells in relation to SARS-CoV-2 and coronaviruses. These TCRs' antigens remain unknown. Produced via immunoSEQ multiplex PCR; TCRdb's table is partial and in-frame only. The profile shows 35,000 or so clones, 70% to 85% of them singletons. The sequenced material came from memory CD4+ T cells from PBMCs, cultured in vitro. Receptors were obtained from an adult with COVID-19.

The genes are TRBV15 and TRBJ2-2; 10 nucleotides line up with TRBD1. J gave up 4 bases and V 2 bases, and 4 bases lay outside the gene matches. The CDR3 contains 16 residues. Per the germline V gene, CDR1 is LNHNV and CDR2 is YYDKDF (reference sequence). The CDR3 sequence: CATSRKTGGVTGELFF. For the CDR3, the DNA is TGTGCCACCAGCAGAAAGACAGGGGGCGTCACCGGGGAGCTGTTTTTT.

The V call is TRBV7-2, the J call TRBJ2-7, with a possible D match to TRBD1 (6 bases). The germline gives CDR1 SGHTA, CDR2 FQGNSA. This CDR3 spans 13 amino acids. The V end lost 3 bases, the J end lost 5 bases, and 11 bases lay between the germline ends. This chain's CDR3 is CASSFTGFHEQYF. CDR3 DNA: TGTGCCAGCAGCTTCACAGGGTTCCACGAGCAGTACTTC. The full variable domain, completed using reference TRBV7-2 and TRBJ2-7, is GAGVSQSPSNKVTEKGKDVELRCDPISGHTALYWYRQSLGQGLEFLIYFQGNSAPDKSGLPSDRFSAERTGGSVSTLTIQRTQQEDSAVYLCASSFTGFHEQYFGPGTRLTVT.

This clone was detected once. This chain links TRBV3-1 (or the pseudogene TRBV3-2) with TRBJ1-2; TRBD1 is a possible D gene (5 bases). CDR3 size: 14 residues. V lost 3 bases and J lost 4, with 12 bases in between. CDR1 and CDR2 (germline): LGHDT, YNNKEL (reference sequence). The CDR3 sequence is CASSHTSTAYGYTF. CDR3 in DNA: TGTGCCAGCAGCCACACATCGACAGCCTATGGCTACACCTTC.

V gene TRBV11-2 combines with J gene TRBJ2-1; 11 bases fit TRBD2. The CDR3 runs to 15 residues. Per the germline V gene, CDR1 is SGHAT and CDR2 is FQNNGV. V lost 1 base and J lost 6; bases outside the gene matches: 2. The CDR3 bases are TGTGCCAGCAGCTTAGGACTAGCGGGGATCAATGAGCAGTTCTTC. This gives the protein CASSLGLAGINEQFF.

V and J are TRBV30 and TRBJ2-3; TRBD2 aligns across 7 bases. CDR1 and CDR2 from the germline V gene are GTSNPN and SVGIG (reference sequence). The V and J ends lost 2 bases and 5 bases, in that order; junction bases with no gene match: 4. This CDR3 is built from 13 residues. The DNA of the CDR3 is TGTGCCTGGAGTTTTTCGGGGGGAGATACGCAGTATTTT. As protein: CAWSFSGGDTQYF.

The V and J genes are TRBV29-1 and TRBJ2-5; a possible D gene is TRBD2 (5 bases). The CDR3 sequence is 14 residues long. Trimming took off 0 bases at V and 5 bases at J, with 13 bases between the two ends. Germline CDR1 is SQVTM and CDR2 is ANQGSEA. The CDR3, as DNA: TGCAGCGTTGAAGATTCGGGGTTTGCGGAGACCCAGTACTTC. Its protein is CSVEDSGFAETQYF.

The chain couples TRBV12-3 or TRBV12-4 to TRBJ2-7; no reliable D call. Trimming took 4 bases from V and 5 from J, leaving 9 bases between them. The CDR3 is made up of 12 amino acids. CDR3 protein: CASSSFWNEQYF. DNA for the CDR3: TGTGCCAGCAGTTCATTTTGGAACGAGCAGTACTTC.

V gene TRBV11-2 combines with J gene TRBJ2-3; 13 nucleotides agree with TRBD2. With 1 base clipped from V and 4 bases from J, the junction kept 5 bases outside the gene matches. This CDR3 region has 17 residues. Germline CDR1 SGHAT, CDR2 FQNNGV. For the CDR3, the DNA is TGTGCCAGCAGCTTAGGGACTAGCGGGAGTTCTCCAGATACGCAGTATTTT. It translates to CASSLGTSGSSPDTQYF.

The V and J genes are TRBV5-1 and TRBJ1-1; no clear D gene. Germline V lookup: CDR1 SGHRS, CDR2 YFSETQ. This CDR3 has 14 residues. V was clipped by 3 bases and J by 0 bases, with 9 bases between them. CDR3 bases: TGCGCCAGCAGCTCCCAGTTCATGAACACTGAAGCTTTCTTT. Translated: CASSSQFMNTEAFF.

The rearrangement joins TRBV28 to TRBJ2-1; D possibly corresponds to TRBD2 (6 bases). Trimming shortened V by 6 bases and J by 12 bases, and 12 bases separated the two germline ends. Germline V gene data show CDR1 as MDHEN and CDR2 as SYDVKM. The CDR3 length is 11 residues. The CDR3 reads CASSWDFLQFF. CDR3 in DNA: TGTGCCAGCAGCTGGGACTTCCTGCAGTTCTTC.

This rearrangement joins TRBV19 to TRBJ2-3; 7 bases are a match to TRBD1. Germline V CDR1 and CDR2: LNHDA, SQIVND (reference sequence). V gave up 6 bases and J gave up 2 bases; unmatched junction bases: 5. This CDR3 is built from 14 residues. CDR3 sequence: CASRAGGNTDTQYF. CDR3 nucleotide sequence: TGTGCCAGTAGGGCAGGGGGAAACACAGATACGCAGTATTTT.

This rearrangement joins TRBV19 to TRBJ1-1; D is undetermined. Trimming removed 10 bases from V and 0 bases from J, with 15 bases in between. CDR3 length equals 14 residues. Looked up from germline, CDR1 is LNHDA and CDR2 is SQIVND (reference sequence). The CDR3: CATTIGIMNTEAFF. CDR3 coding DNA: TGTGCCACTACGATAGGGATCATGAACACTGAAGCTTTCTTT.

The CDR3 DNA sequence: TGTGCCAGCAGCAAGGACAGGGGGCAAGGTTATGAGCAGTTCTTC. Translating gives CASSKDRGQGYEQFF. The V gene is TRBV7-3, the J gene TRBJ2-1, with 11 bases identical to TRBD1. The CDR3 is 15 residues long. CDR1 and CDR2 from the germline V gene are SGHTA and FQGTGA. V shed 5 bases, J shed 8 bases, and the junction held 8 bases outside the gene matches.

The count of this clone is one. The V and J genes are TRBV3-1 (or the pseudogene TRBV3-2) and TRBJ1-1; possible D gene TRBD1, 6 bases. This CDR3 comprises 17 residues. Germline CDR1 reads LGHDT; CDR2 reads YNNKEL (reference sequence). The germline V and J ends were trimmed by 3 bases and 4 bases, with 21 bases remaining between them. The CDR3 DNA reads as TGTGCCAGCAGCCACTTCGCCTCATCATCAGGGGTCACTGAAGCTTTCTTT. It is translated as CASSHFASSSGVTEAFF.

As DNA, the CDR3 is TGTGCCAGCAGCTTCGGACTCCTCACAGATACGCAGTATTTT. Its translation: CASSFGLLTDTQYF. V usage is TRBV7-3 and J usage is TRBJ2-3; TRBD2 is a possible D gene (5 bases). Trimming took off 3 bases at V and 2 bases at J, with 9 bases between the two ends. Germline values: CDR1 SGHTA, CDR2 FQGTGA. The CDR3 is 14 amino acids. Complete variable domain (other parts from reference TRBV7-3 and TRBJ2-3): GAGVSQTPSNKVTEKGKYVELRCDPISGHTALYWYRQSLGQGPEFLIYFQGTGAADDSGLPNDRFFAVRPEGSVSTLKIQRTERGDSAVYLCASSFGLLTDTQYFGPGTRLTVL.

The chain employs TRBV19 and TRBJ2-1; no clear D. With 3 bases removed from V and 6 bases from J, the gap between germline ends came to 9 bases. The germline V gene has CDR1 LNHDA and CDR2 SQIVND (reference sequence). CDR3 length equals 13 residues. CDR3 residues: CASSILLGNEQFF. The CDR3 nucleotides are TGTGCCAGTAGTATCCTCTTGGGCAATGAGCAGTTCTTC.

This clone was recorded only once. V and J are TRBV9 and TRBJ2-1; 8 nucleotides match TRBD2. Germline V lookup: CDR1 SGDLS, CDR2 YYNGEE. With V trimmed by 2 bases and J by 4 bases, 5 bases remained unmatched. The CDR3 runs 15 residues. CDR3 DNA: TGTGCCAGCAGCGTTAGCGGGACCAATTACAATGAGCAGTTCTTC. Its translation is CASSVSGTNYNEQFF.

V gene TRBV7-2 combines with J gene TRBJ2-1, with no clear D. V lost 1 base and J lost 4, with 11 bases in between. This CDR3 is built from 15 residues. Germline-derived CDR1 and CDR2 are SGHTA and FQGNSA. The DNA of the CDR3 is TGTGCCAGCAGCTTAGTGCCGGAGAAATACAATGAGCAGTTCTTC. This gives the protein CASSLVPEKYNEQFF.

The chain carries TRBV29-1 and TRBJ2-3, with D unclear. Per the germline V gene, CDR1 is SQVTM and CDR2 is ANQGSEA. Trimming left V 4 bases short and J 4 bases short, with 12 bases between. This CDR3 contains 13 residues. CDR3 sequence: CSVGFGFSDTQYF. In DNA, the CDR3 is TGCAGCGTTGGCTTTGGGTTTTCAGATACGCAGTATTTT.

V is TRBV2 and J is TRBJ2-1, with D maybe TRBD1 (6 bases). From germline, CDR1 is SNHLY and CDR2 FYNNEI. The CDR3 length is 14 residues. V lost 4 bases to trimming and J lost 5 bases, with 12 bases between them. CDR3 sequence (DNA): TGTGCCAGCAGTGCAACAGGGTATGACAATGAGCAGTTCTTC. This translates into CASSATGYDNEQFF.

V and J are TRBV19 and TRBJ2-7; D is possibly TRBD1 or TRBD2 (5 bases each). The CDR3 has 13 residues. Germline CDR1 LNHDA, CDR2 SQIVND (reference sequence). Deletions cut 5 bases from V and 4 bases from J, with 12 bases between. This chain's CDR3 is CASSPRDGYEQYF. The CDR3 nucleotides are TGTGCCAGTAGTCCCCGGGACGGATACGAGCAGTACTTC.

The chain employs TRBV7-2 and TRBJ1-5; D is possibly TRBD1 (5 bases). Trimming removed 5 bases at V and 6 bases at J, with 8 bases between. This CDR3 has 12 amino acids. Germline CDR1 is SGHTA and CDR2 is FQGNSA. Here the CDR3 reads CASSLDTQPQHF. CDR3 sequence (DNA): TGTGCCAGCAGCCTGGACACTCAGCCCCAGCATTTT.

V usage is TRBV28 and J usage is TRBJ2-7; 8 nucleotides match TRBD1. V lost 5 bases, J lost 7 bases, and 10 bases stayed unmatched. This CDR3 has 14 amino acids. Germline V CDR1 and CDR2: MDHEN, SYDVKM. The chain's CDR3 is CASSKFRTGREQYF. CDR3 sequence (DNA): TGTGCCAGCAGTAAATTCCGGACAGGGAGGGAGCAGTACTTC.

The chain joins TRBV3-1 (or the pseudogene TRBV3-2) to TRBJ2-1; no reliable D call. Trimming pared 0 bases from V and 8 bases from J, leaving 8 bases between. Germline loops: CDR1 LGHDT, CDR2 YNNKEL (reference sequence). The CDR3 is 13 residues long. The CDR3 region is CASSQDSEDEQFF. The CDR3 nucleotides read TGTGCCAGCAGCCAAGATTCCGAAGATGAGCAGTTCTTC.

This clone was detected only a few times. This chain links TRBV4-1 with TRBJ2-2; no clear D gene. The CDR3 has 13 amino acids. The V gene lost 6 bases and the J gene lost 6 bases, with 11 bases spanning the gap. From germline, CDR1 is MGHRA and CDR2 YSYEKL. The CDR3 loop reads CASRDLGPGELFF. CDR3 nucleotides: TGCGCCAGCAGGGACCTCGGCCCCGGGGAGCTGTTTTTT.

The table lists this clone with a few counts. The V gene is TRBV2, the J gene TRBJ2-5; D is unclear. Germline values: CDR1 SNHLY, CDR2 FYNNEI. V shed 4 bases and J shed 4 bases, with 4 bases lying between them. The CDR3 is 11 amino acids. This CDR3 is CASSVGETQYF. CDR3 DNA: TGTGCCAGCAGTGTCGGAGAGACCCAGTACTTC. Combining the CDR3 with reference TRBV2 and TRBJ2-5 gives the whole variable domain EPEVTQTPSHQVTQMGQEVILRCVPISNHLYFYWYRQILGQKVEFLVSFYNNEISEKSEIFDDQFSVERPDGSNFTLKIRSTKLEDSAMYFCASSVGETQYFGPGTRLLVL.

This clone was picked up one time. The chain couples TRBV6-5 to TRBJ1-1; D call uncertain. V was clipped by 7 bases and J by 4 bases, with 13 bases between them. The CDR3 is made up of 13 amino acids. Germline-derived CDR1 and CDR2 are MNHEY and SVGAGI. CDR3 DNA sequence: TGTGCCAGCACCAAAAGGTTGGCCACTGAAGCTTTCTTT. This sequence encodes CASTKRLATEAFF.

The chain is built from TRBV6-5 and TRBJ1-2; D remains unclear. Germline-derived CDR1 and CDR2 are MNHEY and SVGAGI. The V end lost 7 bases, the J end lost 5 bases, and 14 bases lay between the germline ends. This CDR3 has 13 residues. The CDR3 DNA reads as TGTGCCAGCATGTCAGACGCTAGGTATGGCTACACCTTC. Translated, it gives CASMSDARYGYTF.

This clone was detected only once. The chain has TRBV11-2 and TRBJ2-7; TRBD2 might be the D (6 bases). Trimming took 6 bases from V and 2 from J, leaving 23 bases between them. The CDR3 covers 17 residues. The germline V gene has CDR1 SGHAT and CDR2 FQNNGV. The CDR3 spells CASRPMAGLRAAYEQYF. Here the CDR3 DNA reads TGTGCCAGCAGACCTATGGCGGGGCTAAGAGCCGCCTACGAGCAGTACTTC.

CDR3: CASSTTGSRFYNEQFF. The CDR3 nucleotides are TGTGCCAGCTCGACAACAGGGTCCAGATTCTACAATGAGCAGTTCTTC. The gene calls are TRBV18 and TRBJ2-1; perhaps TRBD1 as D (6 bases). This CDR3 has 16 residues. The germline CDR1 and CDR2 sequences are KGHSH and LQKENI. V was clipped by 6 bases and J by 3 bases, with 18 bases between them.

The rearrangement joins TRBV5-5 to TRBJ2-6; D remains unclear. Deletions cut 0 bases from V and 2 bases from J, with 9 bases between. The V gene's germline CDR1 is SGHKS and CDR2 YYEKEE (reference sequence). The CDR3 runs 16 residues. The CDR3 spells CASSLEGPTGANVLTF. The DNA for the CDR3 is TGTGCCAGCAGCTTGGAAGGGCCGACTGGGGCCAACGTCCTGACTTTC.

This clone has only a few counts. This chain uses TRBV30 with TRBJ1-1; maybe TRBD1 (5 bases). The V and J ends lost 3 bases and 11 bases respectively, with 13 bases between them. Germline-derived CDR1 and CDR2 are GTSNPN and SVGIG (reference sequence). The CDR3 has 11 residues. The CDR3 DNA follows: TGTGCCTGGAGCAGAACTCGGGGGGCTTTCTTT. As protein: CAWSRTRGAFF.